What follows are 2 T cell receptor beta chains derived from one specimen sequenced in a study of cytomegalovirus exposure and HLA in healthy donors. Profiled with immunoSEQ multiplex PCR; TCRdb holds only in-frame clones, not every one. Of 150,000 to 250,000 clones in the sample, approximately 78% were seen once. Sample: PBMCs. These receptors were obtained from a woman aged 30 to 39 in good health and CMV-seronegative.

V and J are TRBV27 and TRBJ2-4; D is unclear. V lost 5 bases and J 14 bases, leaving 16 bases between the germline ends. This CDR3 has 12 residues. Germline V CDR1 and CDR2: MNHEY, SMNVEV (reference sequence). CDR3 sequence: CASSHNGAIEYF. The CDR3 DNA reads TGTGCCAGCAGTCATAACGGAGCCATCGAGTACTTC.

The V call is TRBV6-5, the J call TRBJ2-3; D might be TRBD2 (6 bases). Germline V gene data show CDR1 as MNHEY and CDR2 as SVGAGI. CDR3 length: 15 residues. Trimming stripped 2 bases from V and 3 bases from J, with 12 bases between. In DNA form, the CDR3 reads TGTGCCAGCAGTTACCGGGGACTTGGGACAGATACGCAGTATTTT. Translated, it gives CASSYRGLGTDTQYF.